These 22 T cell receptor beta chains originate from one sample sequenced in a study of OX40 agonist ivuxolimab in advanced cancers. Produced via immunoSEQ multiplex PCR; TCRdb's table is partial and in-frame only. The data hold 77,000 or so clones, with approximately 90% observed a single time. The sequenced sample was CD4+ or CD8+ T cells sorted from blood, obtained in a trial of the OX40 agonist ivuxolimab. Receptors originate from an adult with an advanced solid tumor such as melanoma, head and neck, liver or kidney cancer.

The rearrangement joins TRBV19 to TRBJ2-7; maybe TRBD2 (6 bases). The ends were cut back, 4 bases at V and 3 bases at J, with 19 bases in the middle. Looked up from germline, CDR1 is LNHDA and CDR2 is SQIVND (reference sequence). The CDR3 totals 16 residues. The CDR3 sequence is CASSTTRDSRVYEQYF. DNA for the CDR3: TGTGCCAGTAGTACAACCCGGGACTCCCGGGTCTACGAGCAGTACTTC.

This chain uses TRBV2 with TRBJ2-7; 12 bases are a match to TRBD2. Germline CDR1 is SNHLY and CDR2 is FYNNEI. J was trimmed by 3 bases and V by 5 bases; bases with no gene match: 11. The CDR3 length is 17 residues. The CDR3 DNA sequence: TGTGCCAGCAGTTTTGGGAGGACTAGCGGGGAGGACTACGAGCAGTACTTC. Translation: CASSFGRTSGEDYEQYF.

The chain joins TRBV5-6 to TRBJ2-1; TRBD1 agrees at 8 bases. V lost 3 bases and J lost 4; bases outside the gene matches: 6. The CDR3 spans 15 residues. The V gene's germline CDR1 is SGHDT and CDR2 YYEEEE. CDR3 sequence (DNA): TGTGCCAGCAGCTCGGACAGGGTGGCTTACAATGAGCAGTTCTTC. Translated, it gives CASSSDRVAYNEQFF.

The rearrangement joins TRBV7-3 to TRBJ2-1; the D gene is possibly TRBD1 (6 bases). Between the trimmed V and J ends, which lost 4 bases and 4 bases, there was a span of 20 bases. CDR3 length equals 17 residues. Per germline, CDR1 SGHTA and CDR2 FQGTGA. The CDR3 DNA reads TGTGCCAGCAGCTGGCCAGGACCGGGACACGCGTACAATGAGCAGTTCTTC. Protein: CASSWPGPGHAYNEQFF.

This chain links TRBV6-5 with TRBJ2-4; no firm D call. V was cut by 0 bases and J by 8 bases, with 11 bases left in between. The CDR3 spans 14 residues. Germline CDR1 is MNHEY and CDR2 is SVGAGI. The CDR3 loop is CASSYSIAGHIQYF. In nucleotides, the CDR3 is TGTGCCAGCAGTTACTCGATTGCCGGGCACATTCAGTACTTC.

The J gene is TRBJ1-2, the V gene TRBV7-3; the match to TRBD1 covers 8 bases. Germline values: CDR1 SGHTA, CDR2 FQGTGA. With 8 bases clipped from V and 0 bases from J, the junction kept 5 bases outside the gene matches. This CDR3 comprises 14 residues. CDR3 in DNA: TGTGCCAGCTTGACAGGGGACGCTAACTATGGCTACACCTTC. Its protein is CASLTGDANYGYTF.

This chain joins TRBV6-4 and TRBJ1-2; D gene unclear. The germline V gene has CDR1 MRHNA and CDR2 SNTAGT. The V and J ends lost 6 bases and 8 bases respectively, with 16 bases between them. This CDR3 is 13 amino acids long. CDR3: CASRGDTPEGYTF. As DNA, the CDR3 is TGTGCCAGCAGAGGTGACACTCCGGAGGGCTACACCTTC.

V and J are TRBV27 and TRBJ2-1; 9 positions match TRBD1. With V trimmed by 4 bases and J by 5 bases, 3 bases remained unmatched. The CDR3 totals 14 residues. Per germline, CDR1 MNHEY and CDR2 SMNVEV (reference sequence). The CDR3 region is CASSWDRAHNEQFF. In DNA form, the CDR3 reads TGTGCCAGCAGTTGGGACAGGGCCCACAATGAGCAGTTCTTC.

The CDR3, as DNA: TGTGCCAGCAGCTTGGGGACAGGGTCCCAAGAGACCCAGTACTTC. Translating gives CASSLGTGSQETQYF. The chain has TRBV5-6 and TRBJ2-5; TRBD1 matches at 8 bases. This CDR3 has 15 amino acids. Unmatched junction bases numbered 2, after V lost 0 bases and J lost 1 base. Per the germline V gene, CDR1 is SGHDT and CDR2 is YYEEEE.

This clone was found once. V usage is TRBV19 and J usage is TRBJ2-1; D gene unclear. This CDR3 contains 14 residues. Germline V gene sequence: CDR1 LNHDA, CDR2 SQIVND (reference sequence). The V end was cut by 6 bases, the J end by 0 bases, with 9 bases between. DNA of the CDR3: TGTGCCAGTAGCAGGCGACCCTCCTACAATGAGCAGTTCTTC. This gives the protein CASSRRPSYNEQFF.

This sequence joins TRBV10-3 and TRBJ2-2; a weak D match, TRBD2 (6 bases). The CDR3 has 14 residues. From germline, CDR1 is ENHRY and CDR2 SYGVKD. Trimming took off 6 bases at V and 2 bases at J, with 10 bases between the two ends. The CDR3 DNA is TGTGCCATCAGACTAGCAGATAACACCGGGGAGCTGTTTTTT. Translation gives CAIRLADNTGELFF.

The rearrangement joins TRBV9 to TRBJ2-7; D is unclear. The V gene lost 0 bases and the J gene lost 3 bases, with 16 bases spanning the gap. Germline CDR1 and CDR2: SGDLS and YYNGEE. This CDR3 has 16 amino acids. The CDR3 spells CASSVEAKPEHYEQYF. The CDR3 DNA reads TGTGCCAGCAGCGTAGAGGCCAAACCGGAACACTACGAGCAGTACTTC.

By share, this clone ranks as medium-sized. The chain uses TRBV29-1 and TRBJ2-3; TRBD2 might be the D (5 bases). There are 14 residues in the CDR3. Germline V gene data show CDR1 as SQVTM and CDR2 as ANQGSEA. Deletions cut 6 bases from V and 0 bases from J, with 13 bases between. CDR3 amino acids: CSVLGGPSTDTQYF. CDR3 sequence (DNA): TGCAGCGTGCTTGGAGGCCCAAGCACAGATACGCAGTATTTT.

This clone was detected once. V is TRBV5-1 and J is TRBJ1-1; TRBD1 might be the D (5 bases). V shed 4 bases and J shed 1 base, with 14 bases lying between them. Germline values: CDR1 SGHRS, CDR2 YFSETQ. CDR3 length: 15 amino acids. As DNA, the CDR3 is TGCGCCAGCAGCGCGGTGGGGCTCGGGAACACTGAAGCTTTCTTT. Translating it yields CASSAVGLGNTEAFF. Drawing the rest from reference TRBV5-1 and TRBJ1-1, the complete variable domain is KAGVTQTPRYLIKTRGQQVTLSCSPISGHRSVSWYQQTPGQGLQFLFEYFSETQRNKGNFPGRFSGRQFSNSRSEMNVSTLELGDSALYLCASSAVGLGNTEAFFGQGTRLTVV.

This chain connects TRBV2 to TRBJ2-1; 9 positions match TRBD1. Germline-derived CDR1 and CDR2 are SNHLY and FYNNEI. The trim removed 9 bases at V and 7 bases at J, leaving 13 bases unmatched. This CDR3 contains 15 residues. CDR3 sequence reads: CARKLTGGGLNEQFF. CDR3 nucleotides: TGTGCCAGGAAACTAACAGGGGGCGGCCTAAATGAGCAGTTCTTC. Combining the CDR3 with reference TRBV2 and TRBJ2-1 gives the whole variable domain EPEVTQTPSHQVTQMGQEVILRCVPISNHLYFYWYRQILGQKVEFLVSFYNNEISEKSEIFDDQFSVERPDGSNFTLKIRSTKLEDSAMYFCARKLTGGGLNEQFFGPGTRLTVL.

This sequence joins TRBV9 and TRBJ1-5; D might be TRBD1 (5 bases). The ends were cut back, 0 bases at V and 2 bases at J, with 9 bases in the middle. Germline V gene lookup returns CDR1 SGDLS and CDR2 YYNGEE. The CDR3 runs to 15 residues. The CDR3 here is CASSVGLGGNQPQHF. The CDR3 DNA reads TGTGCCAGCAGCGTAGGGCTGGGGGGCAATCAGCCCCAGCATTTT.

DNA of the CDR3: TGCGCCAGCAGCCCGACGCCTCTCAATCAGGGCTACACCTTC. It specifies CASSPTPLNQGYTF. The chain is built from TRBV4-1 and TRBJ1-2, with no clear D. V was clipped by 4 bases and J by 8 bases, with 17 bases between them. CDR1 and CDR2 (germline): MGHRA, YSYEKL. CDR3 length: 14 residues.

The chain links TRBV6-7 to TRBJ1-6, with D perhaps TRBD1 (5 bases). TRBV6-7 has ORF status, its function being uncertain. The V end was cut by 2 bases, the J end by 0 bases, with 17 bases between. The CDR3 sequence is 19 residues long. The CDR3 region has the DNA TGTGCCAGCAGTTACCCGGGCCGGGGGTCGAGCTCCTATAATTCACCCCTCCACTTT. Translated, it gives CASSYPGRGSSSYNSPLHF.

V usage is TRBV25-1 and J usage is TRBJ2-5; 7 bases align to TRBD2. This CDR3 contains 16 residues. Per the germline V gene, CDR1 is MGHDK and CDR2 is SYGVNS. V trimming: 1 base; J trimming: 2 bases; junction bases outside the gene matches: 7. CDR3 in DNA: TGTGCCAGCAGTGAATGGCGAGCGGGACTACAAGAGACCCAGTACTTC. This sequence encodes CASSEWRAGLQETQYF. Variable domain in full (rest from reference TRBV25-1 and TRBJ2-5): EADIYQTPRYLVIGTGKKITLECSQTMGHDKMYWYQQDPGMELHLIHYSYGVNSTEKGDLSSESTVSRIRTEHFPLTLESARPSHTSQYLCASSEWRAGLQETQYFGPGTRLLVL.

V usage is TRBV5-4 and J usage is TRBJ1-1, with D possibly matching TRBD1 (5 bases). In germline, CDR1 is SGHNT, CDR2 YYREEE (reference sequence). Trimming took off 0 bases at V and 1 base at J, with 19 bases between the two ends. The CDR3 covers 18 residues. CDR3 in amino acids: CASSLEWGRYTPNTEAFF. The CDR3, as DNA: TGTGCCAGCAGCTTGGAATGGGGCCGCTACACACCGAACACTGAAGCTTTCTTT. Full variable domain (remainder filled in from reference TRBV5-4 and TRBJ1-1): ETGVTQSPTHLIKTRGQQVTLRCSSQSGHNTVSWYQQALGQGPQFIFQYYREEENGRGNFPPRFSGLQFPNYSSELNVNALELDDSALYLCASSLEWGRYTPNTEAFFGQGTRLTVV.

The gene calls are TRBV2 and TRBJ2-1; TRBD2 aligns across 12 bases. The CDR3 extends over 15 amino acids. Germline CDR1 is SNHLY and CDR2 is FYNNEI. V dropped 2 bases and J dropped 7; count of bases not matched to a gene: 3. CDR3 nucleotide sequence: TGTGCCAGCAGTGAATCACTAGCGGGGGGTAATGAGCAGTTCTTC. This gives the protein CASSESLAGGNEQFF.

The rearrangement joins TRBV4-3 to TRBJ2-7; TRBD1 matches 11 bases. CDR1 LGHNA and CDR2 YSLEER come from the germline V gene. This CDR3 comprises 18 residues. V shed 1 base and J 2 bases; nucleotides not matched to a gene: 10. The CDR3 DNA reads TGCGCCAGCAGCCAAGTAAGAGTTAGGGGACAGGGGGCCTACGAGCAGTACTTC. Its protein is CASSQVRVRGQGAYEQYF.